This record concerns one T cell receptor beta chain sequence. This clonotype was seen ten or more times. Its recognized antigen is unknown. No base quality information exists; no much larger clone differs at one position. The receptor library was made with RT-PCR. The data were produced on an Illumina MiSeq. In-frame beta chains were kept once TCRdb had trimmed the public reads at Q25 with fastp and called clones with MiXCR. Records with the same CDR3 protein are collapsed into one entry carrying the most frequent genes and DNA. Here the sample has hundreds of thousands of distinct CDR3 sequences; approximately 15% occur a single time. The ten largest clones capture roughly 3.9% of the sample. The germline V gene (reference sequence) specifies DFQATT as CDR1 and SNEGSKA as CDR2. The CDR3 runs 13 residues from the cysteine to the phenylalanine. CDR3 DNA only is kept here, 39 bases in frame from base 1. Trimming at the junction amounts to 4 bases on V and 2 bases on J, and the germline ends lie 12 bases apart.

These data are taken from a study (dated by TCRdb to between 2015 and 2016). The sequence joins TRBV20-1 to TRBJ2-7; the D gene is not confidently resolved. The receptor comes from a female donor in good health, serving as a healthy control. The sequenced sample was memory CD4+ T cells from blood. The CDR3 sequence is CSANRASTYEQYF. The DNA is as follows: TGCAGTGCTAACCGGGCCTCTACCTACGAGCAGTACTTC.